This T cell receptor (beta chain) was sequenced for a study of radiation and T cells in renal cell carcinoma. Across the study: Nephrectomy followed 15 Gy stereotactic body radiation by 4 weeks. Study-wide findings and caveats: In blood, top tumor clones expanded by 2 weeks, shrinking by 4. Pretreatment tumor biopsies were lacking, so baseline clonotypes are unknown.

Remarks on this clone: Its specificity is unknown.

The V and J ends lost 0 bases and 2 bases, in that order; junction bases with no gene match: 5. The CDR3 covers 15 residues. Germline V gene data show CDR1 as SGHDT and CDR2 as YYEEEE. This table comes from immunoSEQ multiplex PCR, and its TCRdb copy is limited to in-frame clones, with some not included. Here the sample spans tens of thousands of clones, roughly 79% being singletons. Time point in this sample: baseline pretreatment blood. The treatment: 15 Gy SBRT to primary tumor, nephrectomy 4 weeks later. The patient's renal cell carcinoma had clear cell pathology. This clonotype was sampled from a man in his 60s with renal cell carcinoma. This rearrangement joins TRBV5-6 to TRBJ2-7, with TRBD1 matching 7 bases. The sequencing here drew on blood, taken from a patient whose treatment included radiotherapy and nephrectomy. For the CDR3, the DNA is TGTGCCAGCAGCTTGGGACAGGGCTTAGCCTACGAGCAGTACGTC. This gives the protein CASSLGQGLAYEQYV.